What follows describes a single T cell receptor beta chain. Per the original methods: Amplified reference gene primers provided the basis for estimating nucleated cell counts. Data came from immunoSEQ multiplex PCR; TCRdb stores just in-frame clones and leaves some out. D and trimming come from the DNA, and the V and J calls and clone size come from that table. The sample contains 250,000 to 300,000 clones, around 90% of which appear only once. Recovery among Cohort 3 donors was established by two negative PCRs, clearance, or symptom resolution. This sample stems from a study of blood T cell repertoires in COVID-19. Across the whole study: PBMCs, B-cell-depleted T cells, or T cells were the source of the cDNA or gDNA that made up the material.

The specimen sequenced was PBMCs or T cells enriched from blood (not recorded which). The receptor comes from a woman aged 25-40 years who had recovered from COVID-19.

CDR3: CASSWTGSPDTQYF. Here the CDR3 DNA reads TGTGCCAGCAGCTGGACAGGGTCCCCAGATACGCAGTATTTT. This chain uses TRBV5-8 with TRBJ2-3; 8 nucleotides match TRBD1. The germline V gene has CDR1 SGHTS and CDR2 YDEGEE. The V segment lost 3 bases and the J segment 4 bases; nucleotides outside the gene matches: 4. The CDR3 sequence is 14 residues long.